This TCR beta chain was retrieved from a study of cytomegalovirus exposure and HLA in healthy donors. Study-level results: Some V segments could not be told apart, so they were left out, TRBV6-2 and TRBV6-3 among them.

A note on this clone: Its antigen is unidentified.

The PCR had 60 Vbeta and 13 Jbeta primers. Some clones are missing from TCRdb's copy, which holds only in-frame ones; the method was immunoSEQ multiplex PCR. The repertoire consists of around 50,000 clones, with around 82% occurring once and the leading ten covering around 8%. Trimming removed 2 bases at V and 5 bases at J, with 18 bases between. Germline CDR1 is GTSNPN and CDR2 is SVGIG (reference sequence). This CDR3 has 15 amino acids. This sequence originates from a man aged 25-40 years in good health and CMV-seropositive. V and J are TRBV30 and TRBJ2-5, with no clear D. Specimen: PBMCs. CDR3 sequence: CAWSPSVSRLETQYF. The CDR3 DNA sequence: TGTGCCTGGAGTCCCTCGGTGTCGAGGTTGGAGACCCAGTACTTC.